This T cell receptor beta chain was documented in a study of T cell responses to AZD1222 COVID-19 vaccine. With regard to this clone: The antigen is unknown.

The V gene's germline CDR1 is DFQATT and CDR2 SNEGSKA (reference sequence). The CDR3 is made up of 11 amino acids. Deletions cut 3 bases from V and 5 bases from J, with 5 bases between. General study points: Mapped onto spike, vaccine-associated CD4 TCRs spanned it and were dominant at 160-218 and 743-854. Repertoire sampling happened only post peak T cell response.

Produced via immunoSEQ multiplex PCR; TCRdb's table is partial and in-frame only. The repertoire holds more than 80,000 clones, with over 75% as singletons. This clonotype was obtained from an adult in good health. The chain recombines TRBV20-1 with TRBJ2-1; no clear D. Source: peripheral blood, taken on day 0 of AZD1222 vaccination. CDR3 amino acids: CSASRDNEQFF. The CDR3 coding sequence is TGCAGTGCTAGTAGGGACAATGAGCAGTTCTTC.